The rows below give T cell receptor beta chains drawn from one sample of a study of shared clonotypes between healthy human individuals. Some clones are missing from TCRdb's copy, which holds only in-frame ones; the method was immunoSEQ multiplex PCR. The data hold 2 million to 2.5 million clones, with 85% to 95% observed a single time. The sequencing input was naive CD4+ T cells from PBMCs. These receptor sequences come from a man aged 18 to 30 in good health. Some clones in this sample may be carry-over from other donors' samples. Both conserved end residues are part of each CDR3. D genes are given only for firm matches. Some rows mark clone size as missing; the rest say once, few, many or name a class of expanded clone.

j_call clone_size d_call v_call cdr3_nt cdr3_aa
TRBJ2-7 NA NA TRBV30 TGTGCCTGGAGTGTAGGTTTTTCCTACGAGCAGTACTTC CAWSVGFSYEQYF
TRBJ1-1 few TRBD1 TRBV30 TGTGCCTGGGGGGCACAGGGGCGGAACACTGAAGCTTTCTTT CAWGAQGRNTEAFF
TRBJ2-2 NA TRBD2 TRBV5-4 TGTGCCAGCAGCTTAGGGACTAGCGGGACCACCGGGGAGCTGTTTTTT CASSLGTSGTTGELFF
TRBJ1-5 NA NA TRBV7-2 TGTGCCAGCAGCCCGTATGGGGTTAGCAATCAGCCCCAGCATTTT CASSPYGVSNQPQHF
TRBJ2-2 NA TRBD2 TRBV5-4 TGTGCCAGCAGCTTGGGGACTAGCTCAGGGGAGCTGTTTTTT CASSLGTSSGELFF
TRBJ1-2 NA NA TRBV28 TGTGCCAGCAGTCCCGGGACAATTTATGGCTACACCTTC CASSPGTIYGYTF
TRBJ2-3 NA NA TRBV7-2 TGTGCCAGCAGAATCTCTAGCACAGATACGCAGTATTTT CASRISSTDTQYF
TRBJ2-1 once TRBD2 TRBV15 TGTGCCACCAGCATTCGGGGGGGAAGCTCCTACAATGAGCAGTTCTTC CATSIRGGSSYNEQFF
TRBJ2-3 NA NA TRBV18 TGTGCCAGCTCACCATACCAGAGGGCCAGTCCTATTACGCAGTATTTT CASSPYQRASPITQYF
TRBJ2-7 NA NA TRBV7-9 TGTGCCAGCAGCTTAGGGGTGGTGGAGCAGTACTTC CASSLGVVEQYF
TRBJ1-2 NA NA TRBV7-3 TGTGCCAGCAGCAACAGTCCTAACTATGGCTACACCTTC CASSNSPNYGYTF
TRBJ1-3 NA NA TRBV4-1 TGCGCCAGCAGCCAATCCGGGTCTGGAAACACCATATATTTT CASSQSGSGNTIYF
TRBJ1-4 once NA TRBV28 TGTGCCAGCAGTCTTCAGGGAGTAACTGAAAAACTGTTTTTT CASSLQGVTEKLFF
TRBJ1-3 NA NA TRBV11-2 TGTGCCAGCAGCCTTAGACACGACTCTGGAAACACCATATATTTT CASSLRHDSGNTIYF
TRBJ2-1 NA TRBD2 TRBV20-1 TGCAGTGCCCGACTAGCTACTGAGCAGTTCTTC CSARLATEQFF
TRBJ1-5 NA NA TRBV2 TGTGCCAGCGACCTCGGCAATCAGCCCCAGCATTTT CASDLGNQPQHF
TRBJ2-5 NA NA TRBV6-5 TGTGCCAGCAGCTCAACAGTTTACCAAGAGACCCAGTACTTC CASSSTVYQETQYF
TRBJ2-5 NA TRBD2 TRBV6-5 TGTGCCAGCAGTTACATGCTAGCGGGACAAGAGACCCAGTACTTC CASSYMLAGQETQYF